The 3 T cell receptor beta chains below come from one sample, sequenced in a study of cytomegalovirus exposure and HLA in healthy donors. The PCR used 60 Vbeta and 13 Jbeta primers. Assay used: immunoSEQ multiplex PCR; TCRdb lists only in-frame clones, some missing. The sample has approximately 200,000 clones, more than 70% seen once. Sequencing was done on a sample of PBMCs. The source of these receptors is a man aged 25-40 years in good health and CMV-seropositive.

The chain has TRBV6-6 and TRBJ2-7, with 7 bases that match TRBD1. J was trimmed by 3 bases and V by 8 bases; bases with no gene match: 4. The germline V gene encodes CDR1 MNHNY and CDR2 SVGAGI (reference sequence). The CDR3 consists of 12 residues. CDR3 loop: CASGAGGYEQYF. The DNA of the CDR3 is TGTGCCAGCGGCGCAGGGGGCTACGAGCAGTACTTC.

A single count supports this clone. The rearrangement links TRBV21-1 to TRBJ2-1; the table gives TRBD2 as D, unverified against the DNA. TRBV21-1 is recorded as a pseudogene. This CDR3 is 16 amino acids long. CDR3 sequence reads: CASSKVGGRTGNEQFF. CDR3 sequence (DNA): TGTGCCAGCAGCAAAGTCGGCGGGAGAACCGGCAATGAGCAGTTCTTC.

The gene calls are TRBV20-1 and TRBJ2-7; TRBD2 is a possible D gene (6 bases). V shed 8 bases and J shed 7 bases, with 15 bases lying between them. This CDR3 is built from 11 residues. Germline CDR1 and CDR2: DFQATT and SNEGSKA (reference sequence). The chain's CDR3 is CSWRGGGEQYF. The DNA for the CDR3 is TGCAGTTGGAGGGGCGGCGGTGAGCAGTACTTC.